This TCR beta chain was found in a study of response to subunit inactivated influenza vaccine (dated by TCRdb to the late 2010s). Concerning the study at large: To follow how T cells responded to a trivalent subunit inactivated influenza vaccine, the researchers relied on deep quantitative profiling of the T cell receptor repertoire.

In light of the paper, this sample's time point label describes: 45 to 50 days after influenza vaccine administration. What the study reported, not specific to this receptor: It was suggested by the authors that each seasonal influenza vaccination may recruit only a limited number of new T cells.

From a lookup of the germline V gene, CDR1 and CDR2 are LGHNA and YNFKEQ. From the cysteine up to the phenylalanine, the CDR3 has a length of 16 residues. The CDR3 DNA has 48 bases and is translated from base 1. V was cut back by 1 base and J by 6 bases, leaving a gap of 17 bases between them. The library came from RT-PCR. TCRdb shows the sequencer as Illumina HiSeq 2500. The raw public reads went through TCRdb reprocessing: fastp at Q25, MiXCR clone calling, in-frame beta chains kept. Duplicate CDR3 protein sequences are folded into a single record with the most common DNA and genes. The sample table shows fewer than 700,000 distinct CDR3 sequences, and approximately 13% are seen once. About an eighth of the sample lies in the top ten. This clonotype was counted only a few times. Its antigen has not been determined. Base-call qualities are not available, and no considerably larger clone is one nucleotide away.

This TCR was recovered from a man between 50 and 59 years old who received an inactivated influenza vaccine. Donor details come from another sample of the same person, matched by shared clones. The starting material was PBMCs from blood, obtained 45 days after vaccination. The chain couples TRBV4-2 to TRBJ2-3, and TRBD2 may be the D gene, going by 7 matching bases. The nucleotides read TGTGCCAGCAGCCAAGTTGCGGGGGCCGGGGGTGATACGCAGTATTTT. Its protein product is CASSQVAGAGGDTQYF.